This entry lists 8 T cell receptor beta chains sequenced from one sample in a study of blood T cell repertoires in COVID-19. Only in-frame clones appear in the TCRdb table, and some are missing; sequencing was by immunoSEQ multiplex PCR. The profile shows about 350,000 clones, 88% of them singletons. The sample was PBMCs or T cells enriched from blood (not recorded which). These receptor sequences come from a woman under 40 who had been exposed to COVID-19.

The rearrangement links TRBV10-3 to TRBJ1-2; perhaps TRBD1 as D (5 bases). The CDR3 covers 15 residues. Germline CDR1 reads ENHRY; CDR2 reads SYGVKD. With 3 bases removed from V and 6 bases from J, the gap between germline ends came to 17 bases. CDR3 nucleotide sequence: TGTGCCATCAGTGATTTGCAGGGATTAGCGGATGGCTACACCTTC. As protein: CAISDLQGLADGYTF.

The genes are TRBV7-6 and TRBJ1-4; D ambiguous. The CDR3 runs to 14 residues. CDR1 is SGHVS and CDR2 is FNYEAQ in the germline V gene. Trimming cost V 2 bases and J 2 bases, with 6 bases left between them. The CDR3 DNA follows: TGTGCCAGCAGCTTACTAACGACTAATGAAAAACTGTTTTTT. Its translation: CASSLLTTNEKLFF.

This clone was picked up one time. This chain connects TRBV28 to TRBJ2-1, with D possibly TRBD2 on 6 matching bases. CDR1 MDHEN and CDR2 SYDVKM come from the germline V gene. The CDR3 contains 16 residues. Trimming left V 3 bases short and J 4 bases short, with 16 bases between. The CDR3, as DNA: TGTGCCAGCAGTTTTGGTCTAGCGACTTCTTACAATGAGCAGTTCTTC. It specifies CASSFGLATSYNEQFF.

The chain couples TRBV24-1 to TRBJ2-1; TRBD2 matches at 8 bases. This CDR3 has 13 residues. J gave up 5 bases and V 10 bases, and 6 bases lay outside the gene matches. Germline CDR1 and CDR2: KGHDR and SFDVKD. CDR3 bases: TGTGCCACGAATAGCGGGATTAACAATGAGCAGTTCTTC. Translated, it gives CATNSGINNEQFF.

The V gene is TRBV6-5, the J gene TRBJ2-7; 11 bases are a match to TRBD2. This CDR3 has 16 residues. The J segment lost 2 bases and the V segment lost 1 base, leaving 4 bases of the junction unmatched. CDR1 MNHEY and CDR2 SVGAGI come from the germline V gene. CDR3 region: CASSYLGTSGPYEQYF. As DNA, the CDR3 is TGTGCCAGCAGTTACTTGGGGACTAGCGGCCCCTACGAGCAGTACTTC.

The rearrangement uses TRBV19 and TRBJ1-5, with 9 bases that match TRBD1. Germline CDR1 is LNHDA and CDR2 is SQIVND (reference sequence). Trimming removed 5 bases from V and 4 bases from J; junction bases left unmatched: 12. The CDR3 has 17 residues. CDR3 in amino acids: CASSPAGTGTGNQPQHF. CDR3 coding DNA: TGTGCCAGTAGTCCGGCGGGCACCGGGACAGGGAATCAGCCCCAGCATTTT.

The table lists this clone with a count of one. The V and J genes are TRBV5-1 and TRBJ1-4; 8 positions agree with TRBD1. V lost 3 bases and J lost 6; bases outside the gene matches: 4. CDR3 length equals 14 residues. Germline CDR1 reads SGHRS; CDR2 reads YFSETQ. The CDR3 region is CASSSQGAYEKLFF. The CDR3 region has the DNA TGCGCCAGCAGCTCGCAGGGGGCTTATGAAAAACTGTTTTTT.

This rearrangement joins TRBV6-5 to TRBJ2-7; TRBD2 aligns across 7 bases. The V segment lost 6 bases and the J segment 4 bases; nucleotides outside the gene matches: 3. CDR3 length: 12 amino acids. The germline V gene has CDR1 MNHEY and CDR2 SVGAGI. CDR3 nucleotides: TGTGCCAGCAGGCGGGGGTTTTACGAGCAGTACTTC. As protein: CASRRGFYEQYF.